What follows describes a single TCR beta chain. This CDR3 is 12 amino acids long. Trimming took 2 bases from V and 8 from J, leaving 9 bases between them. CDR1 and CDR2 from the germline V gene are MDHEN and SYDVKM. The sample comes from a study of control samples from healthy donors and cancer patients. Method: immunoSEQ multiplex PCR; TCRdb's copy keeps in-frame clones and lacks some. The data contain some 120,000 clones, roughly 93% of them singletons. This TCR was sampled from a young man in good health. The chain uses TRBV28 and TRBJ1-2, with D unresolved. The sequenced sample was blood. The CDR3 sequence is CASSLVGQGYTF. CDR3 coding DNA: TGTGCCAGCAGTTTAGTAGGGCAGGGCTACACCTTC.